This TCR beta chain was identified during a study of T cell clones after liver transplantation. About the study: TCRbeta sequencing after a pre-transplant mixed lymphocyte reaction identified graft-donor-reactive clones, later tracked in post-transplant blood. Patients counted as tolerant after at least one year off all immunosuppression, enzymes not exceeding twice normal.

The protocol was immunoSEQ multiplex PCR, while the TCRdb copy is restricted to in-frame clones and leaves out a portion. The sample records roughly 120,000 clones, about nine tenths being singletons. Germline loops: CDR1 SGHDN, CDR2 FVKESK. The CDR3 is made up of 15 amino acids. V lost 4 bases to trimming and J lost 4 bases; unmatched junction nucleotides: 8. The sequencing here drew on CD4+ T cells from blood, taken 12 months after liver transplant. This receptor was identified in a human patient who received a liver transplant. Part of the T cell pool may stem from the graft donor. The V gene is TRBV14, the J gene TRBJ2-5, with 8 nucleotides matching TRBD2. In nucleotides, the CDR3 is TGTGCCAGCAGCCCTGATGTAAGCGGGAGAGAGACCCAGTACTTC. It is translated as CASSPDVSGRETQYF.